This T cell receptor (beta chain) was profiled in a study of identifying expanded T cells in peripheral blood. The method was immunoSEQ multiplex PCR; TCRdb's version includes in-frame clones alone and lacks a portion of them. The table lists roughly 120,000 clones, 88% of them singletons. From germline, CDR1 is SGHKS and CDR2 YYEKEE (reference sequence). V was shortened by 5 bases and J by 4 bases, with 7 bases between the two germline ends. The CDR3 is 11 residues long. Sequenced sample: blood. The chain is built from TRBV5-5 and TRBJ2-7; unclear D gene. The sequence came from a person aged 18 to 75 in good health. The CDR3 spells CASSRDYEQYF. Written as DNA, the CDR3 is TGTGCCAGCAGTCGCGATTACGAGCAGTACTTC.